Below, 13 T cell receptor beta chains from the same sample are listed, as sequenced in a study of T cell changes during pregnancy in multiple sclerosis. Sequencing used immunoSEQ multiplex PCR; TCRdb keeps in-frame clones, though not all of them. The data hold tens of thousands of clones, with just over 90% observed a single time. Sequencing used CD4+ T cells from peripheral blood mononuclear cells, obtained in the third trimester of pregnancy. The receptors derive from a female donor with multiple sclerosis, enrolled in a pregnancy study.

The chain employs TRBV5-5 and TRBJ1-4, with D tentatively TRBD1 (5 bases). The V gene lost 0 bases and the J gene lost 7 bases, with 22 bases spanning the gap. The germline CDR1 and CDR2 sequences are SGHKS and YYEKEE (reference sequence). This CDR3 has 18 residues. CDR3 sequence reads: CASSLVRGGDQGSEKLFF. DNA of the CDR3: TGTGCCAGCAGCTTGGTTAGGGGAGGGGACCAAGGTAGTGAAAAACTGTTTTTT.

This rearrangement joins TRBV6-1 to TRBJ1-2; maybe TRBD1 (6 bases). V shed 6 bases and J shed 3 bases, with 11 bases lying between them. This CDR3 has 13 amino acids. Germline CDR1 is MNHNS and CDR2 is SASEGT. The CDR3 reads CASRNSGDYGYTF. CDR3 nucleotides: TGTGCCAGCAGGAACTCAGGGGACTATGGCTACACCTTC.

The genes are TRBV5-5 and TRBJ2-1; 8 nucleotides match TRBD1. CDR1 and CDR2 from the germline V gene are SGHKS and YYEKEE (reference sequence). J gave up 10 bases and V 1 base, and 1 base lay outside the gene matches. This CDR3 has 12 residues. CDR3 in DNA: TGTGCCAGCAGCTTGACAGGGGGAGAGCAGTTCTTC. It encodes CASSLTGGEQFF. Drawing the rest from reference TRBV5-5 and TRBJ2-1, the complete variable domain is DAGVTQSPTHLIKTRGQQVTLRCSPISGHKSVSWYQQVLGQGPQFIFQYYEKEERGRGNFPDRFSARQFPNYSSELNVNALLLGDSALYLCASSLTGGEQFFGPGTRLTVL.

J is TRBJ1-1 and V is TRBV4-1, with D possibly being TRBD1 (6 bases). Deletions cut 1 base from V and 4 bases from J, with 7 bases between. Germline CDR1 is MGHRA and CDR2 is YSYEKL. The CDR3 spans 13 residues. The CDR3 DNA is TGCGCCAGCAGCCAAGTGACAGGCACTGAAGCTTTCTTT. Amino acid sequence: CASSQVTGTEAFF.

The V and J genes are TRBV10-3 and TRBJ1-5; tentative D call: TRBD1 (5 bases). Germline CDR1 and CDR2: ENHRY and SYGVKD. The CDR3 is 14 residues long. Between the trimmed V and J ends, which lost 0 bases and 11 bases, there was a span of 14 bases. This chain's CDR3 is CAISESTRGVAQHF. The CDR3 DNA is TGTGCCATCAGTGAGTCGACTCGGGGGGTGGCCCAGCATTTT.

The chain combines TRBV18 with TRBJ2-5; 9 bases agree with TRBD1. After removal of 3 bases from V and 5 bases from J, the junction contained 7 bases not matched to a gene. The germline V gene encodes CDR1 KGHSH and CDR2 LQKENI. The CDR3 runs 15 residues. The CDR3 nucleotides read TGTGCCAGCTCACCGGGAACAGGGGGCGGTGAGACCCAGTACTTC. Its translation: CASSPGTGGGETQYF.

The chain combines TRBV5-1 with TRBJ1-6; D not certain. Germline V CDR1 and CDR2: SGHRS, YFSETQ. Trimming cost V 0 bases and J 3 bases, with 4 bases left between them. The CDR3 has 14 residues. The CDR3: CASSLGDYNSPLHF. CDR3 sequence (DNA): TGCGCCAGCAGCTTGGGAGACTATAATTCACCCCTCCACTTT.

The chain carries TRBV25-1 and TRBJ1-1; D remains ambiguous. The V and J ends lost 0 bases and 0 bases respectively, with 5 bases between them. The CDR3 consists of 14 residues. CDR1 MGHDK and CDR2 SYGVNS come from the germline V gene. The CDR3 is CASSEYTVNTEAFF. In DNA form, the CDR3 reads TGTGCCAGCAGTGAATATACGGTGAACACTGAAGCTTTCTTT.

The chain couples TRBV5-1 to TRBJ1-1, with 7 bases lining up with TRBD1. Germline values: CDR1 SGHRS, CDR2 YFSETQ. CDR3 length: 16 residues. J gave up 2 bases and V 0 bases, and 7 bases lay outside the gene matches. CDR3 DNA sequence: TGCGCCAGCAGCTTGGAAGCGGACAGGATCAACACTGAAGCTTTCTTT. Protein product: CASSLEADRINTEAFF.

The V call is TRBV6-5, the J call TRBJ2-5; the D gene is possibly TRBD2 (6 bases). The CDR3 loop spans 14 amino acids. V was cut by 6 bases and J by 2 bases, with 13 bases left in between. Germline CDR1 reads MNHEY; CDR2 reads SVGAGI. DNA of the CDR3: TGTGCCAGCAGGACGGCCGCGGGGCAAGAGACCCAGTACTTC. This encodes CASRTAAGQETQYF.

CDR3 coding DNA: TGTGCCAGCAATGGCGGGAGCCGGTACAATGAGCAGTTCTTC. Encoded protein: CASNGGSRYNEQFF. The V call is TRBV27, the J call TRBJ2-1, with TRBD2 matching over 7 bases. The V gene's germline CDR1 is MNHEY and CDR2 SMNVEV (reference sequence). With 7 bases clipped from V and 4 bases from J, the junction kept 7 bases outside the gene matches. This CDR3 contains 14 residues.

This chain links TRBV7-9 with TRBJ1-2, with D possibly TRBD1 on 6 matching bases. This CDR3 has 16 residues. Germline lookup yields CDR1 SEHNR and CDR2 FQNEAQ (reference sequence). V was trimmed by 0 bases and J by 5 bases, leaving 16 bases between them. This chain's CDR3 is CASSLAIGAGDYGYTF. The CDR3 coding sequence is TGTGCCAGCAGCTTAGCGATTGGGGCAGGGGATTATGGCTACACCTTC.

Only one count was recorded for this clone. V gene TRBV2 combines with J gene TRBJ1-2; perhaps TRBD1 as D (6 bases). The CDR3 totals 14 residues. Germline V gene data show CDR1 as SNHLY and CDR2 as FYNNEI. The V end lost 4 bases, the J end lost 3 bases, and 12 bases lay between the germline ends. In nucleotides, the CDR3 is TGTGCCAGCAGTGCAGGACAGAGAGACTATGGCTACACCTTC. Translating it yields CASSAGQRDYGYTF.